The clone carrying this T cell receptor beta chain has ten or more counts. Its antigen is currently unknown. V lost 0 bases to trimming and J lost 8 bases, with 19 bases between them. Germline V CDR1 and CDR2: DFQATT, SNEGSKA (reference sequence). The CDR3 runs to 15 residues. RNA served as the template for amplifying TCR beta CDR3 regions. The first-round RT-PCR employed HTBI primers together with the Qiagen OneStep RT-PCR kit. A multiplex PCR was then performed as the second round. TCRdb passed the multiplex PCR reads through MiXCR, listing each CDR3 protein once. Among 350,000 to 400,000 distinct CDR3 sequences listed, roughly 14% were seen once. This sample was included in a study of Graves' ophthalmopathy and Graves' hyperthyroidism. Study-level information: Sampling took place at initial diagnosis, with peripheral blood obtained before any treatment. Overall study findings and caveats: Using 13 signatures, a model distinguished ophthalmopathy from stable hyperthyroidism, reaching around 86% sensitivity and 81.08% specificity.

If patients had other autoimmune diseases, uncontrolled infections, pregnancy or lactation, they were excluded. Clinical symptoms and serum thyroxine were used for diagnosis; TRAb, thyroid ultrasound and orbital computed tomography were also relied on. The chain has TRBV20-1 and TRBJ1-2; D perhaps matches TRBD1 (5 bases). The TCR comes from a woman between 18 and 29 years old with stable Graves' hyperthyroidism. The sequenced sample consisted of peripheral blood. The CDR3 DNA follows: TGCAGTGCTAGAGATGGGTCCAGGGAAGAGTTAGGCTACACCTTC. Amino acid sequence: CSARDGSREELGYTF.